These 9 T cell receptor beta chains came from one sample sequenced in a study of control samples from healthy donors and cancer patients (dated by TCRdb to about 2020). Library preparation was by the immunoSEQ multiplex PCR assay. TCRdb limited this immuneACCESS table to in-frame rearrangements with V and J called. A share of clones is missing; checked studies link under half to unresolved V genes, and the rest is unexplained. The sample has over 40,000 clones on record, 88% of them singletons. About 40% of the sample is taken by the ten largest. The material sequenced was PBMCs. These receptor sequences come from a man aged 45-65 years with head and neck cancer.

This sequence joins TRBV12-5 and TRBJ1-5; a weak D match, TRBD1 (5 bases). Germline loops: CDR1 LGHNT, CDR2 FRNRAP. V lost 6 bases and J 6 bases, leaving 21 bases between the germline ends. This CDR3 is 16 amino acids long. The CDR3 region is CASGSPGGGLTQPQHF. The CDR3 coding sequence is TGTGCTAGTGGCTCCCCCGGTGGGGGGTTAACTCAGCCCCAGCATTTT. Full variable domain (outside the CDR3, taken from reference TRBV12-5 and TRBJ1-5): DARVTQTPRHKVTEMGQEVTMRCQPILGHNTVFWYRQTMMQGLELLAYFRNRAPLDDSGMPKDRFSAEMPDATLATLKIQPSEPRDSAVYFCASGSPGGGLTQPQHFGDGTRLSIL.

The V gene is TRBV5-1, the J gene TRBJ2-7; D uncertain. This CDR3 is 14 amino acids long. V was shortened by 0 bases and J by 6 bases, with 13 bases between the two germline ends. CDR1 and CDR2 (germline): SGHRS, YFSETQ. As DNA, the CDR3 is TGCGCCAGCAGCTTGGGGGCACTCCCATCCGAGCAGTACTTC. Translation: CASSLGALPSEQYF.

In this sample, this clone turned up once. The chain combines TRBV18 with TRBJ2-5; unclear D gene. This CDR3 region has 13 residues. CDR1 and CDR2 from the germline V gene are KGHSH and LQKENI. V was clipped by 0 bases and J by 6 bases, with 8 bases between them. The CDR3 loop is CASSPPPAQTQYF. The DNA of the CDR3 is TGTGCCAGCTCACCACCGCCTGCCCAGACCCAGTACTTC. The full variable domain, with the rest looked up from reference TRBV18 and TRBJ2-5, is NAGVMQNPRHLVRRRGQEARLRCSPMKGHSHVYWYRQLPEEGLKFMVYLQKENIIDESGMPKERFSAEFPKEGPSILRIQQVVRGDSAAYFCASSPPPAQTQYFGPGTRLLVL.

The chain links TRBV19 to TRBJ1-1, with D maybe TRBD1 (5 bases). In germline, CDR1 is LNHDA, CDR2 SQIVND (reference sequence). The CDR3 contains 14 residues. The V end was cut by 5 bases, the J end by 5 bases, with 15 bases between. This CDR3 is CASSGPGEGTEAFF. CDR3 coding DNA: TGTGCCAGTAGTGGACCGGGGGAGGGGACTGAAGCTTTCTTT.

The J gene is TRBJ2-7, the V gene TRBV30; 8 bases line up with TRBD2. The CDR3 spans 15 residues. Trimming cost V 5 bases and J 3 bases; bases outside gene matches: 12. Germline CDR1 is GTSNPN and CDR2 is SVGIG (reference sequence). CDR3 protein: CAWAAGTGGIYEQYF. The CDR3 bases are TGTGCCTGGGCGGCGGGAACGGGGGGGATCTACGAGCAGTACTTC.

This clone was counted a few times. The V call is TRBV27, the J call TRBJ2-7; D perhaps matches TRBD2 (6 bases). The CDR3 covers 16 residues. CDR1 MNHEY and CDR2 SMNVEV come from the germline V gene (reference sequence). V was trimmed by 3 bases and J by 1 base, leaving 16 bases between them. CDR3 DNA: TGTGCCAGCAGTTTTCCCGGCGGGATTGGGTCCTACGAGCAGTACTTC. Translation gives CASSFPGGIGSYEQYF.

The sample holds one count of this clone. The chain combines TRBV19 with TRBJ2-1; TRBD2 agrees at 7 bases. The CDR3 is 15 amino acids. V gave up 4 bases and J gave up 5 bases; unmatched junction bases: 8. CDR1 and CDR2 (germline): LNHDA, SQIVND (reference sequence). The CDR3, as DNA: TGTGCCAGTAGTAGGAGGCCAGGGACTAACAATGAGCAGTTCTTC. Amino acids: CASSRRPGTNNEQFF.

CDR3 in amino acids: CASSYPGSTEAFF. DNA of the CDR3: TGTGCCAGCAGTTACCCGGGGTCCACTGAAGCTTTCTTT. The chain carries TRBV6-5 and TRBJ1-1; D remains ambiguous. Germline loops: CDR1 MNHEY, CDR2 SVGAGI. V lost 2 bases, J lost 4 bases, and 8 bases lay in between. CDR3 length: 13 amino acids.

The rearrangement links TRBV11-2 to TRBJ2-5; weak D call: TRBD1 (5 bases). The germline V and J ends were trimmed by 2 bases and 7 bases, with 5 bases remaining between them. Germline V gene sequence: CDR1 SGHAT, CDR2 FQNNGV. The CDR3 sequence is 11 residues long. The CDR3 coding sequence is TGTGCCAGCAGCTTAAGGGGGACCCAGTACTTC. Its protein product is CASSLRGTQYF.